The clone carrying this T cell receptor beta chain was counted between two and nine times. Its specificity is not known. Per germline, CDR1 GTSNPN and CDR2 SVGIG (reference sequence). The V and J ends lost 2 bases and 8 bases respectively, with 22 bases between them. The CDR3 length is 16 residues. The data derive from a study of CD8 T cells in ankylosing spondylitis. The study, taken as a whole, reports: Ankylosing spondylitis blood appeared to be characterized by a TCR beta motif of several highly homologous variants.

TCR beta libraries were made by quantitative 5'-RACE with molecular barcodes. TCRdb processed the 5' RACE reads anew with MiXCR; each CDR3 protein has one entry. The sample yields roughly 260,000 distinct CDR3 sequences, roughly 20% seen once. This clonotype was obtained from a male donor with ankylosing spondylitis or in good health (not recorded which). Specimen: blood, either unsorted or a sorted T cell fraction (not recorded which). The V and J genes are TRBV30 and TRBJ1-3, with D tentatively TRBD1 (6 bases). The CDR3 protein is CAWSYYRTAGGDTIYF. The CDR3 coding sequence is TGTGCCTGGAGTTACTACCGGACAGCGGGAGGAGACACCATATATTTT.